The clone carrying this T cell receptor (beta chain) appeared once. Its cognate antigen is unknown. This entry is derived from a study of a mutant IDH1 vaccine in newly diagnosed glioma. As for the study in general: The treated group averaged 40.4 years old and was 62.5% male, roughly 40% female.

Noted time point: week 23, last vaccination. Mutant IDH1 20-mer peptide, at 300 ug, made up each vaccine dose, with topical imiquimod. Clones were sequenced by immunoSEQ multiplex PCR, and TCRdb holds only the in-frame ones, with some missing. The sample holds 25,000 to 35,000 clones, approximately 88% seen once. Sequenced material: PBMCs, taken from a glioma patient whose treatment included an IDH1 peptide vaccine. The TCR originated in a man in his forties with glioma.

DNA of the CDR3: TGTGCCAGCAGCGCAAATACCCGGGGCTCTGGGGCCAACGTCCTGACTTTC. Translating it yields CASSANTRGSGANVLTF. The chain recombines TRBV9 with TRBJ2-6; TRBD2 might be the D (5 bases). The CDR3 has 17 residues. Trimming took off 3 bases at V and 0 bases at J, with 13 bases between the two ends. From germline, CDR1 is SGDLS and CDR2 YYNGEE.